The 13 T cell receptor beta chains below were found in one sample sequenced in a study of OX40 agonist ivuxolimab in advanced cancers. TCRdb keeps only in-frame clones here, not all; method: immunoSEQ multiplex PCR. Of about 73,000 clones listed, 85% to 90% were seen once; the top ten hold over 0.75%. The sequenced sample was CD4+ or CD8+ T cells sorted from blood, obtained in a trial of the OX40 agonist ivuxolimab. Receptors were obtained from an adult with an advanced solid tumor such as melanoma, head and neck, liver or kidney cancer.

This clone was seen a handful of times. This rearrangement joins TRBV15 to TRBJ2-2; D not certain. The CDR3 is 14 residues long. Between the trimmed V and J ends, which lost 1 base and 1 base, there was a span of 4 bases. Germline CDR1 is LNHNV and CDR2 is YYDKDF (reference sequence). For the CDR3, the DNA is TGTGCCACCAGCAGAGGACAGAACACCGGGGAGCTGTTTTTT. Translated, it gives CATSRGQNTGELFF.

The chain uses TRBV11-2 and TRBJ1-5; D call uncertain. The germline V and J ends were trimmed by 1 base and 6 bases, with 13 bases remaining between them. Looked up from germline, CDR1 is SGHAT and CDR2 is FQNNGV. The CDR3 length is 15 residues. The CDR3 loop is CASSLGGGGSQPQHF. The DNA of the CDR3 is TGTGCCAGCAGCTTAGGCGGAGGCGGGAGTCAGCCCCAGCATTTT.

This chain uses TRBV29-1 with TRBJ2-7; 8 bases match TRBD2. The CDR3 length is 15 residues. CDR1 is SQVTM, CDR2 ANQGSEA, per germline. V lost 5 bases, J lost 2 bases, and 11 bases stayed unmatched. CDR3 coding DNA: TGCAGCGTTAAGATGCCCGGGACTAGTCCCTACGAGCAGTACTTC. As protein: CSVKMPGTSPYEQYF.

The genes are TRBV30 and TRBJ2-2, with 7 bases fitting TRBD2. This CDR3 is built from 13 residues. Germline CDR1 GTSNPN, CDR2 SVGIG (reference sequence). V lost 3 bases to trimming and J lost 6 bases; unmatched junction nucleotides: 4. The CDR3 here is CAWSVGGSGELFF. The CDR3 DNA reads as TGTGCCTGGAGCGTCGGGGGGTCCGGGGAGCTGTTTTTT.

V is TRBV27 and J is TRBJ2-1; unclear D gene. V shed 0 bases and J shed 9 bases, with 9 bases lying between them. CDR1 and CDR2 (germline): MNHEY, SMNVEV (reference sequence). The length of the CDR3 is 13 residues. The CDR3 coding sequence is TGTGCCAGCAGTTTATCTCGGGTAGGTGAGCAGTTCTTC. This translates into CASSLSRVGEQFF.

This clone has only one observation. The rearrangement joins TRBV27 to TRBJ1-5, with a tentative D call TRBD1 (5 bases). Germline CDR1 is MNHEY and CDR2 is SMNVEV (reference sequence). V gave up 2 bases and J gave up 0 bases, with 11 bases separating them. The CDR3 is 16 residues long. The CDR3 here is CASSLRAGSSNQPQHF. The CDR3 DNA sequence: TGTGCCAGCAGTTTACGCGCAGGGAGTAGCAATCAGCCCCAGCATTTT.

The chain is built from TRBV29-1 and TRBJ2-5, with TRBD2 identical over 7 bases. Germline values: CDR1 SQVTM, CDR2 ANQGSEA. Trimming cost V 4 bases and J 7 bases; bases outside gene matches: 12. The CDR3 loop spans 14 amino acids. The CDR3 DNA follows: TGCAGCGTTGGTTTGTGGGAGGGCCGGGGGACCCAGTACTTC. Amino acids: CSVGLWEGRGTQYF.

This clone was picked up a small number of times. This rearrangement joins TRBV20-1 to TRBJ1-2, with D uncertain. The CDR3 has 11 amino acids. Germline CDR1 is DFQATT and CDR2 is SNEGSKA (reference sequence). V lost 7 bases and J lost 13, with 19 bases in between. The CDR3: CSVPGGGPSTF. In nucleotides, the CDR3 is TGCAGTGTCCCCGGTGGAGGGCCCAGCACCTTC.

V usage is TRBV18 and J usage is TRBJ1-4; 8 bases align to TRBD1. Trimming took 3 bases from V and 7 from J; bases not matched to a gene: 4. The CDR3 runs to 14 residues. Germline loops: CDR1 KGHSH, CDR2 LQKENI. CDR3 in amino acids: CASSPDRVSEKLFF. The CDR3 region has the DNA TGTGCCAGCTCACCGGACAGGGTCAGTGAAAAACTGTTTTTT. Complete variable domain (other parts from reference TRBV18 and TRBJ1-4): NAGVMQNPRHLVRRRGQEARLRCSPMKGHSHVYWYRQLPEEGLKFMVYLQKENIIDESGMPKERFSAEFPKEGPSILRIQQVVRGDSAAYFCASSPDRVSEKLFFGSGTQLSVL.

The chain is built from TRBV6-5 and TRBJ1-3; D is uncertain. Trimming removed 10 bases at V and 0 bases at J, with 13 bases between. Per the germline V gene, CDR1 is MNHEY and CDR2 is SVGAGI. The CDR3 is made up of 14 amino acids. As DNA, the CDR3 is TGTGCCACTGCCCGGAAGAGCTCTGGAAACACCATATATTTT. It translates to CATARKSSGNTIYF.

The rearrangement links TRBV6-5 to TRBJ1-1; no firm D call. Germline assignment: CDR1 MNHEY and CDR2 SVGAGI. V shed 5 bases and J shed 1 base, with 5 bases lying between them. This CDR3 is built from 12 residues. The CDR3 here is CASSTGNTEAFF. In DNA form, the CDR3 reads TGTGCCAGCAGTACCGGGAACACTGAAGCTTTCTTT.

The chain couples TRBV4-1 to TRBJ1-5; D is undetermined. The germline CDR1 and CDR2 sequences are MGHRA and YSYEKL. Trimming left V 0 bases short and J 4 bases short, with 16 bases between. The CDR3 extends over 17 amino acids. The CDR3 is CASSQDLSGALNQPQHF. The CDR3 nucleotides read TGCGCCAGCAGCCAAGATCTTTCAGGTGCCTTAAATCAGCCCCAGCATTTT.

The chain is built from TRBV30 and TRBJ2-2; D gene ambiguous. Trimming took 4 bases from V and 5 from J, leaving 11 bases between them. There are 13 residues in the CDR3. Germline values: CDR1 GTSNPN, CDR2 SVGIG (reference sequence). The CDR3 DNA reads TGTGCCTGGACATGGGCTTGGACCGGGGAGCTGTTTTTT. This codes for CAWTWAWTGELFF.